Below are 17 T cell receptor beta chains sequenced from a single sample in a study of OX40 agonist ivuxolimab in advanced cancers. The library was made by the immunoSEQ multiplex PCR assay. TCRdb provides this immuneACCESS table in a form limited to in-frame rearrangements. Some clones are lacking; in checked studies, under half of them reflect an unresolved V gene, and why the rest are absent is not known. The sample table records 25,000 to 35,000 clones; 80% to 85% of these occur just once. The ten top clones hold around 21% of the sample. Sequenced material: CD4+ or CD8+ T cells sorted from blood, taken in a trial of the OX40 agonist ivuxolimab. These receptors all stem from an adult with an advanced solid tumor such as melanoma, head and neck, liver or kidney cancer.

This clone was found once. The V and J genes are TRBV7-9 and TRBJ2-5, with TRBD2 matching 9 bases. The germline gives CDR1 SEHNR, CDR2 FQNEAQ (reference sequence). This CDR3 spans 16 amino acids. V shed 2 bases, J shed 3 bases, and the junction held 7 bases outside the gene matches. The CDR3 sequence: CASSLFGIAGEETQYF. CDR3 nucleotides: TGTGCCAGCAGCTTATTTGGTATAGCGGGAGAAGAGACCCAGTACTTC.

This chain connects TRBV6-6 to TRBJ2-3, with TRBD2 matching over 11 bases. This CDR3 has 15 residues. Germline V gene data show CDR1 as MNHNY and CDR2 as SVGAGI (reference sequence). With V trimmed by 8 bases and J by 4 bases, 8 bases remained unmatched. The CDR3 coding sequence is TGTGCCAGCCGATTTAGCGGGGGGGCGGCAGATACGCAGTATTTT. Protein sequence: CASRFSGGAADTQYF.

The V gene is TRBV5-4, the J gene TRBJ2-1, with 11 bases aligning to TRBD2. Per germline, CDR1 SGHNT and CDR2 YYREEE (reference sequence). The CDR3 spans 17 residues. V was clipped by 0 bases and J by 7 bases; unmatched bases: 9. CDR3 sequence reads: CASSLGSGRAFFNEQFF. In DNA form, the CDR3 reads TGTGCCAGCAGCTTGGGTAGCGGGAGGGCCTTTTTTAATGAGCAGTTCTTC. The full variable domain, its missing parts supplied by reference TRBV5-4 and TRBJ2-1, is ETGVTQSPTHLIKTRGQQVTLRCSSQSGHNTVSWYQQALGQGPQFIFQYYREEENGRGNFPPRFSGLQFPNYSSELNVNALELDDSALYLCASSLGSGRAFFNEQFFGPGTRLTVL.

The chain uses TRBV11-2 and TRBJ2-1; tentatively, D is TRBD1 or TRBD2 (5 bases each). Germline lookup yields CDR1 SGHAT and CDR2 FQNNGV. This CDR3 has 16 amino acids. V lost 4 bases, J lost 0 bases, and 13 bases lay in between. Here the CDR3 reads CASSSSGTYSYNEQFF. The CDR3 nucleotides are TGTGCCAGCAGCTCATCCGGGACGTACTCCTACAATGAGCAGTTCTTC.

A single count supports this clone. The chain joins TRBV9 to TRBJ2-1, with TRBD2 matching over 14 bases. CDR3 length equals 15 residues. The V gene's germline CDR1 is SGDLS and CDR2 YYNGEE. V was clipped by 2 bases and J by 10 bases; unmatched bases: 5. The CDR3 nucleotides are TGTGCCAGCAGCGTTGGGACTAGCGGGGGACGCGAGCAGTTCTTC. Residues: CASSVGTSGGREQFF. Full variable domain (outside the CDR3, taken from reference TRBV9 and TRBJ2-1): DSGVTQTPKHLITATGQRVTLRCSPRSGDLSVYWYQQSLDQGLQFLIQYYNGEERAKGNILERFSAQQFPDLHSELNLSSLELGDSALYFCASSVGTSGGREQFFGPGTRLTVL.

This clone came up a few times. The chain combines TRBV9 with TRBJ2-2; D is ambiguous. The germline V and J ends were trimmed by 4 bases and 0 bases, with 1 base remaining between them. There are 12 residues in the CDR3. Germline V gene lookup returns CDR1 SGDLS and CDR2 YYNGEE. CDR3 in amino acids: CASSPNTGELFF. The CDR3 DNA sequence: TGTGCCAGCAGCCCGAACACCGGGGAGCTGTTTTTT.

This chain uses TRBV27 with TRBJ2-1; D possibly corresponds to TRBD1 (5 bases). Deletions cut 6 bases from V and 5 bases from J, with 8 bases between. The CDR3 covers 12 residues. CDR1 and CDR2 (germline): MNHEY, SMNVEV (reference sequence). DNA for the CDR3: TGTGCCAGCAGCACAGGAGACAATGAGCAGTTCTTC. Its translation is CASSTGDNEQFF.

The chain joins TRBV7-2 to TRBJ2-1, with D tentatively TRBD2 (6 bases). CDR3 size: 14 residues. Germline assignment: CDR1 SGHTA and CDR2 FQGNSA. Trimming stripped 5 bases from V and 6 bases from J, with 14 bases between. The CDR3 reads CASSLGGLTNEQFF. DNA for the CDR3: TGTGCCAGCAGCCTTGGGGGGTTAACCAATGAGCAGTTCTTC.

CDR3 amino acids: CASSWRENTEAFF. Here the CDR3 DNA reads TGTGCCAGCAGTTGGAGGGAGAACACTGAAGCTTTCTTT. The chain couples TRBV27 to TRBJ1-1; D uncertain. The CDR3 runs 13 residues. The V gene's germline CDR1 is MNHEY and CDR2 SMNVEV (reference sequence). Trimming pared 4 bases from V and 1 base from J, leaving 7 bases between.

The chain recombines TRBV19 with TRBJ2-6; D possibly corresponds to TRBD1 (6 bases). Between the trimmed V and J ends, which lost 9 bases and 0 bases, there was a span of 12 bases. The CDR3 is made up of 15 amino acids. Per germline, CDR1 LNHDA and CDR2 SQIVND (reference sequence). As DNA, the CDR3 is TGTGCCAGCCACCCAGGGGTCTCTGGGGCCAACGTCCTGACTTTC. Translating gives CASHPGVSGANVLTF.

The chain carries TRBV19 and TRBJ2-2; D tentatively fits TRBD1 or TRBD2 (6 bases each). V gave up 3 bases and J gave up 5 bases, with 22 bases separating them. Germline V CDR1 and CDR2: LNHDA, SQIVND (reference sequence). This CDR3 spans 18 amino acids. The CDR3 reads CASSITNYMEGVTGELFF. CDR3 nucleotides: TGTGCCAGTAGTATCACCAACTATATGGAGGGGGTGACCGGGGAGCTGTTTTTT.

The genes are TRBV10-3 and TRBJ2-7; 7 bases map to TRBD1. V trimming: 6 bases; J trimming: 1 base; junction bases outside the gene matches: 6. The CDR3 covers 14 residues. Per the germline V gene, CDR1 is ENHRY and CDR2 is SYGVKD. The CDR3 loop is CAIRGTDKSYEQYF. CDR3 nucleotides: TGTGCCATCAGGGGGACAGATAAGTCCTACGAGCAGTACTTC.

In its sample, this clone was seen once. This chain links TRBV4-1 with TRBJ2-1; TRBD1 agrees at 7 bases. Germline V gene lookup returns CDR1 MGHRA and CDR2 YSYEKL. This CDR3 contains 16 residues. With V trimmed by 4 bases and J by 8 bases, 14 bases remained unmatched. CDR3 sequence reads: CASSRVPDRADDEQFF. The CDR3 coding sequence is TGCGCCAGCAGCCGGGTCCCCGACAGGGCTGACGATGAGCAGTTCTTC.

This clone was recorded a few times. The chain carries TRBV27 and TRBJ1-2; D is unresolved. The germline gives CDR1 MNHEY, CDR2 SMNVEV (reference sequence). The CDR3 totals 16 residues. V lost 6 bases and J lost 5, with 22 bases in between. In DNA form, the CDR3 reads TGTGCCAGCAGCTTGGCGGCAAGCGCCCCGTTATATGGCTACACCTTC. Amino acids: CASSLAASAPLYGYTF.

The rearrangement uses TRBV5-6 and TRBJ1-5, with D unresolved. Trimming cost V 4 bases and J 4 bases, with 6 bases left between them. The germline V gene encodes CDR1 SGHDT and CDR2 YYEEEE. The CDR3 has 12 residues. The DNA for the CDR3 is TGTGCCAGCAGCACGGAAAATCAGCCCCAGCATTTT. Protein product: CASSTENQPQHF.

The chain is built from TRBV13 and TRBJ1-1, with D possibly matching TRBD1 (5 bases). Germline CDR1 and CDR2: PRHDT and FYEKMQ (reference sequence). Trimming took off 0 bases at V and 3 bases at J, with 14 bases between the two ends. This CDR3 comprises 16 residues. CDR3 nucleotide sequence: TGTGCCAGCAGCTTAGGCGAAGGGGTGGATTACACTGAAGCTTTCTTT. Protein: CASSLGEGVDYTEAFF.

The chain has TRBV9 and TRBJ2-1; TRBD2 aligns across 10 bases. Losses at the gene ends were 3 bases for V and 6 bases for J; bases not matched to a gene: 6. This CDR3 is built from 15 residues. Germline CDR1 reads SGDLS; CDR2 reads YYNGEE. The CDR3 is CASSEGGTSVNEQFF. The CDR3, as DNA: TGTGCCAGCAGCGAGGGGGGGACTAGCGTCAATGAGCAGTTCTTC. Full variable domain (rest looked up from reference TRBV9 and TRBJ2-1): DSGVTQTPKHLITATGQRVTLRCSPRSGDLSVYWYQQSLDQGLQFLIQYYNGEERAKGNILERFSAQQFPDLHSELNLSSLELGDSALYFCASSEGGTSVNEQFFGPGTRLTVL.